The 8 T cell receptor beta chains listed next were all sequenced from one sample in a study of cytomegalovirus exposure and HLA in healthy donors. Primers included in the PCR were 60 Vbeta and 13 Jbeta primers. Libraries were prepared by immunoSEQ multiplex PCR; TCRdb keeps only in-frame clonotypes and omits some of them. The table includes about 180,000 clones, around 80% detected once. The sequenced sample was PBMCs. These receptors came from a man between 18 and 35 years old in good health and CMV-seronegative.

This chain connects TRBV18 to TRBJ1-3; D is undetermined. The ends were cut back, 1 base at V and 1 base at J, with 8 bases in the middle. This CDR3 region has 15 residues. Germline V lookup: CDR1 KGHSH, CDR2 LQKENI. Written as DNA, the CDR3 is TGTGCCAGCTCACCACGCGGGGTTTCTGGAAACACCATATATTTT. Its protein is CASSPRGVSGNTIYF.

For the CDR3, the DNA is TGTGCCAGCAGCCAAGGGGACAGGGGGTCCATATACCCCGAAGCTTTCTTT. Translated: CASSQGDRGSIYPEAFF. The V and J genes are TRBV11-1 and TRBJ1-1, with 11 positions matching TRBD1. Per germline, CDR1 SGHAT and CDR2 FQDESV (reference sequence). CDR3 length: 17 amino acids. Trimming removed 5 bases from V and 8 bases from J; junction bases left unmatched: 16.

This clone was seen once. For the CDR3, the DNA is TGTGCCAGCAGCGTAGATCCTCCGGGGACTAGCGGGAGAGCCGGGGAGCTGTTTTTT. Translating gives CASSVDPPGTSGRAGELFF. The chain uses TRBV9 and TRBJ2-2, with 14 positions matching TRBD2. Trimming removed 0 bases from V and 6 bases from J; junction bases left unmatched: 10. Germline values: CDR1 SGDLS, CDR2 YYNGEE. The CDR3 loop spans 19 amino acids.

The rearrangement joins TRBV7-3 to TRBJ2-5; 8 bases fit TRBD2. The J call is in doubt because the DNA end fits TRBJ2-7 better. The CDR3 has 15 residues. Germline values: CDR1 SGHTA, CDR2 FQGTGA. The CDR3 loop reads CASSLTASGGYEQYF. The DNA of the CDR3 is TGTGCCAGCAGCTTAACTGCCAGCGGGGGCTACGAGCAGTACTTC.

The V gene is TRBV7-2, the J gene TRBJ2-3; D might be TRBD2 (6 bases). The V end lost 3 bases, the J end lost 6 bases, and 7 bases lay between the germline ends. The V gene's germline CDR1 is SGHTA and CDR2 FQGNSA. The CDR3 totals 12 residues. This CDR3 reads CASSLGLDTQYF. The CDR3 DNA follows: TGTGCCAGCAGCTTGGGACTCGATACGCAGTATTTT.

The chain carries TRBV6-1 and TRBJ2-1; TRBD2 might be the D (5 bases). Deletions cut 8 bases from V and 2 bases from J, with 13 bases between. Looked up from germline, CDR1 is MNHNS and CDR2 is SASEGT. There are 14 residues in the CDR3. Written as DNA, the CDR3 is TGTGCCAGCGCCGAGGGAAGTGCCTACAATGAGCAGTTCTTC. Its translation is CASAEGSAYNEQFF.

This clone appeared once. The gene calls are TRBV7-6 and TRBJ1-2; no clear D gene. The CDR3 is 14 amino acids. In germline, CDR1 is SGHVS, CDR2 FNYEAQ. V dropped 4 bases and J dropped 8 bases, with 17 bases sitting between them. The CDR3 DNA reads TGTGCCAGCAGCTCATCTGGACGGCCTAGCGGCTACACCTTC. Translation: CASSSSGRPSGYTF. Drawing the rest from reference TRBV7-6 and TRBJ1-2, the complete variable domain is GAGVSQSPRYKVTKRGQDVALRCDPISGHVSLYWYRQALGQGPEFLTYFNYEAQQDKSGLPNDRFSAERPEGSISTLTIQRTEQRDSAMYRCASSSSGRPSGYTFGSGTRLTVV.

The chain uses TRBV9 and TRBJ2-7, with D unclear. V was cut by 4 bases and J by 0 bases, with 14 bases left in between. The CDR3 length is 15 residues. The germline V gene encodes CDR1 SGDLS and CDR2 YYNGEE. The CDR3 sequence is CASSPPAASSYEQYF. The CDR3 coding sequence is TGTGCCAGCAGCCCCCCGGCCGCTAGCTCCTACGAGCAGTACTTC.